Shown below are 3 T cell receptor beta chains from a single sample sequenced in a study of beta chain features in type 1 diabetes. General study points: Type 1 diabetes patients had moderately but significantly shorter TCRB CDR3s in all four CD4+ subsets.

No antigen has been identified for these receptors. Every bit of the isolated RNA underwent reverse transcription, so sequencing read expressed TCRB transcripts. Some clones are missing from TCRdb's copy, which holds only in-frame ones; the method was immunoSEQ multiplex PCR. This repertoire shows more than 300,000 clones, around 9.7% found once; its top ten account for less than 1.2%. The sample was central memory CD4+ T cells from blood. The source of these receptors is a young man with type 1 diabetes.

There are a few counts of this clone. The chain couples TRBV28 to TRBJ2-5; 14 positions agree with TRBD2. The CDR3 consists of 16 residues. Per the germline V gene, CDR1 is MDHEN and CDR2 is SYDVKM. Trimming at V came to 6 bases and at J to 2 bases, leaving 5 bases not matched to a gene. The CDR3 reads CASREGLAGGQETQYF. CDR3 nucleotide sequence: TGTGCCAGCAGGGAAGGACTAGCGGGGGGACAAGAGACCCAGTACTTC.

This chain links TRBV9 with TRBJ2-3; 11 bases map to TRBD2. Germline values: CDR1 SGDLS, CDR2 YYNGEE. The CDR3 has 16 residues. With V trimmed by 2 bases and J by 5 bases, 7 bases remained unmatched. The CDR3 sequence is CASSVVLAGDKDTQYF. The CDR3 DNA reads TGTGCCAGCAGCGTGGTACTAGCGGGGGACAAAGATACGCAGTATTTT.

This chain joins TRBV18 and TRBJ1-2, with 7 nucleotides matching TRBD1. Germline CDR1 reads KGHSH; CDR2 reads LQKENI. The V and J ends lost 3 bases and 4 bases, in that order; junction bases with no gene match: 2. The CDR3 covers 13 residues. CDR3 sequence (DNA): TGTGCCAGCTCACCTGGACAGGTCTATGGCTACACCTTC. Translation gives CASSPGQVYGYTF.